These 25 T cell receptor beta chains share one sample of origin, sequenced in a study of post-analysis software for immune sequencing data. Study outcomes and limitations: With TRBV5-6, TRBV5-1 and TRBV20-1 included, about five TRBV segments were more frequent in patients than in controls.

Sequencing libraries made from TCR beta cDNA carried unique molecular identifiers. Using its own MiXCR run on the PCR reads, TCRdb lists one record per CDR3 protein. The profile covers 820,000 or so distinct CDR3 sequences, with about 53% appearing a single time and approximately 4.2% taken by the ten largest. These receptors are not linked to any known antigen. The specimen sequenced was blood. Receptors originate from a girl aged 5-17 years with multiple sclerosis.

The CDR3 DNA reads TGTGCCAGCAGCCGAGGGTCAATCAACACTGAAGCTTTCTTT. Translating gives CASSRGSINTEAFF. The chain is built from TRBV6-6 and TRBJ1-1, with D uncertain. CDR1 is MNHNY, CDR2 SVGAGI, per germline (reference sequence). Trimming stripped 6 bases from V and 2 bases from J, with 13 bases between. CDR3 length: 14 residues.

The rearrangement joins TRBV27 to TRBJ1-4; D is unclear. Germline V lookup: CDR1 MNHEY, CDR2 SMNVEV (reference sequence). The CDR3 has 15 amino acids. V lost 5 bases, J lost 6 bases, and 16 bases lay in between. CDR3 residues: CASSRMAGNDEKLFF. The CDR3 coding sequence is TGTGCCAGCAGTCGAATGGCAGGAAATGATGAAAAACTGTTTTTT.

This clonotype was detected once. This chain connects TRBV20-1 to TRBJ1-2; possibly TRBD1 for D (5 bases). Between the trimmed V and J ends, which lost 1 base and 3 bases, there was a span of 15 bases. In germline, CDR1 is DFQATT, CDR2 SNEGSKA (reference sequence). This CDR3 contains 15 residues. CDR3 nucleotides: TGCAGTGCTAGAGCCCGGGGGAGGGCCGACTATGGCTACACCTTC. This translates into CSARARGRADYGYTF.

The table lists this clonotype with a few counts. The rearrangement joins TRBV27 to TRBJ1-2, with D possibly TRBD1 on 6 matching bases. This CDR3 region has 16 residues. The V gene's germline CDR1 is MNHEY and CDR2 SMNVEV (reference sequence). V was clipped by 8 bases and J by 6 bases, with 25 bases between them. CDR3 amino acids: CASGIHWTELGDGYTF. Here the CDR3 DNA reads TGTGCCAGCGGGATCCATTGGACAGAGCTAGGGGATGGCTACACCTTC.

J is TRBJ2-3 and V is TRBV2; TRBD2 matches at 10 bases. Trimming at V came to 10 bases and at J to 4 bases, leaving 5 bases not matched to a gene. This CDR3 has 13 residues. Germline V gene sequence: CDR1 SNHLY, CDR2 FYNNEI. This chain's CDR3 is CAKRTSGADTQYF. CDR3 bases: TGTGCCAAACGGACTAGCGGAGCAGATACGCAGTATTTT.

This chain joins TRBV29-1 and TRBJ2-1; D may match TRBD1 or TRBD2 (5 bases each). V dropped 7 bases and J dropped 0 bases, with 13 bases sitting between them. CDR3 length: 14 residues. Germline V lookup: CDR1 SQVTM, CDR2 ANQGSEA. The CDR3 here is CSAGGQSSYNEQFF. CDR3 coding DNA: TGCAGCGCCGGAGGACAAAGCTCCTACAATGAGCAGTTCTTC.

V and J are TRBV6-4 and TRBJ2-1; TRBD1 aligns across 9 bases. The CDR3 extends over 15 amino acids. With V trimmed by 10 bases and J by 2 bases, 9 bases remained unmatched. Per germline, CDR1 MRHNA and CDR2 SNTAGT. CDR3 in DNA: TGTGCCACCAAGACCCGACAGGGGGCCTACAATGAGCAGTTCTTC. As protein: CATKTRQGAYNEQFF.

The table lists this clonotype with a count of one. The chain couples TRBV20-1 to TRBJ2-7; maybe TRBD2 (5 bases). The CDR3 is 11 amino acids. In germline, CDR1 is DFQATT, CDR2 SNEGSKA (reference sequence). V lost 7 bases, J lost 1 base, and 8 bases lay in between. CDR3 nucleotide sequence: TGCAGTGGGTGGACTTCCTACGAGCAGTACTTC. As protein: CSGWTSYEQYF.

The CDR3, as DNA: TGTGCCAGCAGTGATGCGTGGCTAGCGGGAGTATTGAATGAGCAGTTCTTC. Translation: CASSDAWLAGVLNEQFF. The rearrangement links TRBV6-1 to TRBJ2-1; 10 bases are shared with TRBD2. Trimming removed 3 bases from V and 7 bases from J; junction bases left unmatched: 12. The V gene's germline CDR1 is MNHNS and CDR2 SASEGT. The length of the CDR3 is 17 residues.

The chain carries TRBV12-3 or TRBV12-4 and TRBJ2-3; possible D gene TRBD1, 5 bases. The CDR3 runs 14 residues. V lost 3 bases, J lost 3 bases, and 10 bases lay in between. The CDR3 sequence: CASSLGQLTDTQYF. DNA of the CDR3: TGTGCCAGCAGTTTGGGGCAGTTAACAGATACGCAGTATTTT.

This clonotype has just one count. The V call is TRBV15, the J call TRBJ2-5, with 8 bases lining up with TRBD2. This CDR3 is 15 amino acids long. Germline V lookup: CDR1 LNHNV, CDR2 YYDKDF (reference sequence). V was pared by 0 bases and J by 4 bases, with 4 bases of the junction left unmatched. The CDR3 nucleotides are TGTGCCACCAGCAGAGACGGGACTAGAGGAGAGACCCAGTACTTC. Its protein is CATSRDGTRGETQYF.

The chain couples TRBV20-1 to TRBJ2-7; 9 positions match TRBD1. Matching the DNA end better, TRBJ2-5 makes the J call doubtful. The CDR3 is 15 residues long. Germline V gene lookup returns CDR1 DFQATT and CDR2 SNEGSKA (reference sequence). In DNA form, the CDR3 reads TGCAGTGCCCTTCGAGCCGGGACAGGGACGGAGACCCAGTACTTC. Its translation: CSALRAGTGTETQYF.

The chain couples TRBV28 to TRBJ2-5, with TRBD1 matching 7 bases. The ends lost 6 bases at V and 1 base at J; junction bases unmatched: 11. Germline assignment: CDR1 MDHEN and CDR2 SYDVKM. The CDR3 extends over 16 amino acids. The CDR3 bases are TGTGCCAGCAGCCGAGAGTCGGGACAGATCCAAGAGACCCAGTACTTC. Translation gives CASSRESGQIQETQYF.

CDR3 loop: CSVEARLFYTDTQYF. The DNA for the CDR3 is TGCAGCGTTGAAGCCCGACTGTTCTACACAGATACGCAGTATTTT. This rearrangement joins TRBV29-1 to TRBJ2-3; unclear D gene. This CDR3 is 15 amino acids long. Trimming took off 1 base at V and 2 bases at J, with 13 bases between the two ends. From germline, CDR1 is SQVTM and CDR2 ANQGSEA.

The chain is built from TRBV3-1 and TRBJ2-5, with a tentative D call TRBD1 (6 bases). TRBJ2-7 matches the DNA end more closely, so the J call is doubtful. Germline-derived CDR1 and CDR2 are LGHDT and YNNKEL (reference sequence). The length of the CDR3 is 13 residues. In nucleotides, the CDR3 is TGTGCCAGCCAAGGGAACAGGGTCTACGAGCAGTACTTC. Its translation is CASQGNRVYEQYF.

A few counts support this clonotype. The genes are TRBV20-1 and TRBJ2-3, with 10 bases matching TRBD2. J gave up 2 bases and V 6 bases, and 14 bases lay outside the gene matches. CDR3 length: 17 amino acids. CDR1 and CDR2 from the germline V gene are DFQATT and SNEGSKA (reference sequence). For the CDR3, the DNA is TGCAGTGCGGGGCCGAAGCGGGAGGGATACCACACAGATACGCAGTATTTT. This sequence encodes CSAGPKREGYHTDTQYF.

The rearrangement links TRBV29-1 to TRBJ1-2, with 9 bases matching TRBD1. The V gene's germline CDR1 is SQVTM and CDR2 ANQGSEA. The CDR3 sequence is 13 residues long. The ends lost 4 bases at V and 8 bases at J; junction bases unmatched: 8. CDR3 sequence: CSVVPNRGQGYTF. In nucleotides, the CDR3 is TGCAGCGTTGTCCCGAACAGGGGGCAGGGCTACACCTTC.

As regards this clonotype: The junction and the germline gene differ at one end; a read error may be behind it. The V gene is TRBV2, the J gene TRBJ2-5; D is unresolved. The CDR3 totals 12 residues. The germline CDR1 and CDR2 sequences are SNHLY and FYNNEI. This CDR3 reads CASSEAIQTQYF. Written as DNA, the CDR3 is TGTGCCAGCAGCGAAGCGATCCAGACCCAGTACTTC.

The gene calls are TRBV20-1 and TRBJ2-1; 7 bases are a match to TRBD1. V dropped 3 bases and J dropped 0; count of bases not matched to a gene: 5. The CDR3 covers 15 residues. Germline CDR1 reads DFQATT; CDR2 reads SNEGSKA (reference sequence). The CDR3 bases are TGCAGTGCTAGGAAAGGGGGCCCCTCCTACAATGAGCAGTTCTTC. Encoded protein: CSARKGGPSYNEQFF.

The gene calls are TRBV7-3 and TRBJ1-2, with D maybe TRBD1 (6 bases). V gave up 5 bases and J gave up 5 bases, with 18 bases separating them. Germline assignment: CDR1 SGHTA and CDR2 FQGTGA. This CDR3 has 15 residues. The CDR3 loop is CASSLGGGRDYGYTF. The CDR3 DNA sequence: TGTGCCAGCAGCCTAGGGGGGGGGCGCGATTATGGCTACACCTTC.

The chain employs TRBV5-6 and TRBJ2-5, with D perhaps TRBD2 (5 bases). CDR1 and CDR2 from the germline V gene are SGHDT and YYEEEE. V was clipped by 0 bases and J by 2 bases, with 11 bases between them. The CDR3 consists of 15 residues. This CDR3 reads CASSLGSSPQETQYF. The CDR3 coding sequence is TGTGCCAGCAGCTTGGGGTCTAGCCCGCAAGAGACCCAGTACTTC.

This clonotype was observed a handful of times. This sequence joins TRBV9 and TRBJ1-2; D is perhaps TRBD1 (6 bases). CDR3 length: 14 amino acids. CDR1 and CDR2 from the germline V gene are SGDLS and YYNGEE. Trimming pared 0 bases from V and 3 bases from J, leaving 9 bases between. CDR3 in DNA: TGTGCCAGCAGCGTAGTGGGGGCAGACTATGGCTACACCTTC. Encoded protein: CASSVVGADYGYTF.

This clonotype was seen a few times. V and J are TRBV29-1 and TRBJ2-3, with D perhaps TRBD2 (6 bases). The CDR3 totals 12 residues. The V gene's germline CDR1 is SQVTM and CDR2 ANQGSEA. V was cut by 6 bases and J by 4 bases, with 11 bases left in between. CDR3 sequence (DNA): TGCAGCGTCGGGGGACGGTCAGATACGCAGTATTTT. Encoded protein: CSVGGRSDTQYF.

The chain links TRBV2 to TRBJ2-5; D remains ambiguous. Trimming shortened V by 3 bases and J by 4 bases, and 18 bases separated the two germline ends. CDR1 and CDR2 (germline): SNHLY, FYNNEI. The length of the CDR3 is 16 residues. DNA for the CDR3: TGTGCCAGCAGTGACATCGTAGATCCGGCCGGAGAGACCCAGTACTTC. It yields the protein CASSDIVDPAGETQYF.

This chain uses TRBV20-1 with TRBJ2-7, with TRBD2 identical over 11 bases. Unmatched junction bases numbered 6, after V lost 2 bases and J lost 6 bases. CDR3 size: 14 residues. CDR1 DFQATT and CDR2 SNEGSKA come from the germline V gene (reference sequence). The CDR3 reads CSARSPLAGAEQYF. CDR3 DNA: TGCAGTGCTAGAAGCCCACTAGCGGGAGCCGAGCAGTACTTC.